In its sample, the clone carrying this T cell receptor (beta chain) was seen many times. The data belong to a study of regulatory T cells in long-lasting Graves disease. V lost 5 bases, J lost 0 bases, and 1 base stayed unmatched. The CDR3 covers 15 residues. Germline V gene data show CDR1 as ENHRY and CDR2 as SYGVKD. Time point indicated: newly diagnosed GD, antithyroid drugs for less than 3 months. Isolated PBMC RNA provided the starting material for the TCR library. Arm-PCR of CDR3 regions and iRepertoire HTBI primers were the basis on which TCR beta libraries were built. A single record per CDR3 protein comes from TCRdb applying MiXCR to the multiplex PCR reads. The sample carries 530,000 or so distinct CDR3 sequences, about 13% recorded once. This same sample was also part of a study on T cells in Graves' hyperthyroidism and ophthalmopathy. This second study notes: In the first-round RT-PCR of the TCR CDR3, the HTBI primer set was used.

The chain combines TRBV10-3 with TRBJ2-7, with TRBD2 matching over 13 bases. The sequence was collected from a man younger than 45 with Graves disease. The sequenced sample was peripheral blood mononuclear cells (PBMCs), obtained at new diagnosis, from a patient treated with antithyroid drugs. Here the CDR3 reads CAISRTSGSSYEQYF. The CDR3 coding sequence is TGTGCCATCAGTAGGACTAGCGGGAGCTCCTACGAGCAGTACTTC.